These 24 T cell receptor beta chains originate from one sample sequenced in a study of blood T cell repertoires in COVID-19. TCRdb keeps only in-frame clones here, not all; method: immunoSEQ multiplex PCR. The table shows approximately 170,000 clones, with 85% occurring only once. Sample: peripheral blood. The receptor set was obtained from an elderly woman with COVID-19, enrolled during active disease.

The genes are TRBV10-3 and TRBJ1-1; D is perhaps TRBD1 (5 bases). Germline V gives CDR1 ENHRY, CDR2 SYGVKD. The V end was cut by 3 bases, the J end by 7 bases, with 9 bases between. This CDR3 has 12 residues. This CDR3 is CAISEERGEAFF. The CDR3, as DNA: TGTGCCATCAGTGAAGAAAGGGGTGAAGCTTTCTTT.

This rearrangement joins TRBV28 to TRBJ1-2; D perhaps matches TRBD1 (6 bases). The CDR3 length is 13 residues. Germline CDR1 and CDR2: MDHEN and SYDVKM. This CDR3 is CAVAGAGNYGYTF. Written as DNA, the CDR3 is TGTGCGGTGGCAGGGGCCGGTAACTATGGCTACACCTTC.

V is TRBV20-1 and J is TRBJ2-7; 9 nucleotides agree with TRBD2. Germline V lookup: CDR1 DFQATT, CDR2 SNEGSKA (reference sequence). V lost 3 bases, J lost 5 bases, and 11 bases stayed unmatched. The CDR3 loop spans 15 amino acids. CDR3 amino acids: CSASGAGLARDEQYF. Written as DNA, the CDR3 is TGCAGTGCTAGTGGGGCCGGACTAGCGAGAGACGAGCAGTACTTC.

The count of this clone is one. J is TRBJ1-2 and V is TRBV9; D is possibly TRBD1 (6 bases). V was cut by 4 bases and J by 8 bases, with 18 bases left in between. In germline, CDR1 is SGDLS, CDR2 YYNGEE. The CDR3 runs 14 residues. The CDR3 region is CASSRDLQGGGYTF. The CDR3 DNA reads TGTGCCAGCAGCAGAGACCTACAGGGAGGGGGCTACACCTTC.

Here the CDR3 reads CSVRGLAGGSETQYF. The CDR3 DNA reads as TGCAGCGTACGCGGACTAGCGGGAGGGTCAGAGACCCAGTACTTC. This chain joins TRBV29-1 and TRBJ2-5; 15 bases fit TRBD2. The CDR3 runs 15 residues. The germline V gene encodes CDR1 SQVTM and CDR2 ANQGSEA. The J segment lost 4 bases and the V segment lost 6 bases, leaving 6 bases of the junction unmatched.

The J gene is TRBJ1-2, the V gene TRBV27; D may be TRBD1 (6 bases). Trimming pared 2 bases from V and 8 bases from J, leaving 12 bases between. Per the germline V gene, CDR1 is MNHEY and CDR2 is SMNVEV (reference sequence). This CDR3 comprises 13 residues. The DNA of the CDR3 is TGTGCCAGCAGTTTAGGGCGGCAGGGGGGCTACACCTTC. Translation gives CASSLGRQGGYTF.

This clone was seen only once. The chain carries TRBV18 and TRBJ1-5; no firm D call. The CDR3 has 15 residues. Between the trimmed V and J ends, which lost 3 bases and 2 bases, there was a span of 11 bases. Germline lookup yields CDR1 KGHSH and CDR2 LQKENI. The CDR3 sequence is CASSPSRGGNQPQHF. CDR3 nucleotides: TGTGCCAGCTCACCGTCTCGAGGAGGCAATCAGCCCCAGCATTTT. Complete variable domain (other parts from reference TRBV18 and TRBJ1-5): NAGVMQNPRHLVRRRGQEARLRCSPMKGHSHVYWYRQLPEEGLKFMVYLQKENIIDESGMPKERFSAEFPKEGPSILRIQQVVRGDSAAYFCASSPSRGGNQPQHFGDGTRLSIL.

This chain's CDR3 is CASSRKRVPDLTF. As DNA, the CDR3 is TGTGCCAGCAGCCGAAAACGGGTCCCCGACCTCACCTTC. The genes are TRBV7-9 and TRBJ1-2; D unclear. Germline CDR1 is SEHNR and CDR2 is FQNEAQ (reference sequence). The CDR3 contains 13 residues. Between the trimmed V and J ends, which lost 5 bases and 13 bases, there was a span of 20 bases.

This chain uses TRBV7-3 with TRBJ2-5; 7 bases agree with TRBD2. The CDR3 totals 13 residues. Trimming removed 5 bases from V and 2 bases from J; junction bases left unmatched: 2. The germline V gene encodes CDR1 SGHTA and CDR2 FQGTGA. As DNA, the CDR3 is TGTGCCAGCAGCAGGACTAGGCAAGAGACCCAGTACTTC. Its protein is CASSRTRQETQYF.

The rearrangement links TRBV3-1 (or the pseudogene TRBV3-2) to TRBJ2-5, with 13 positions matching TRBD2. The V segment lost 4 bases and the J segment 9 bases; nucleotides outside the gene matches: 5. The germline gives CDR1 LGHDT, CDR2 YNNKEL (reference sequence). The CDR3 consists of 14 residues. CDR3 in amino acids: CASSPGLAGWAQYF. The DNA of the CDR3 is TGTGCCAGCAGCCCGGGACTAGCGGGATGGGCCCAGTACTTC.

The rearrangement joins TRBV19 to TRBJ1-6, with TRBD1 matching 10 bases. Per the germline V gene, CDR1 is LNHDA and CDR2 is SQIVND (reference sequence). CDR3 length equals 14 residues. The V segment lost 7 bases and the J segment 11 bases; nucleotides outside the gene matches: 8. CDR3 nucleotide sequence: TGTGCCAGTACCGACGGGACAGGGGTCCCACCCCTCCACTTT. Amino acid sequence: CASTDGTGVPPLHF.

This sequence joins TRBV5-1 and TRBJ2-3; 10 bases fit TRBD1. The CDR3 consists of 15 residues. Germline CDR1 is SGHRS and CDR2 is YFSETQ. Unmatched junction bases numbered 3, after V lost 0 bases and J lost 5 bases. Written as DNA, the CDR3 is TGCGCCAGCAGCTTGGGGACAGGGGGAGGAGATACGCAGTATTTT. Encoded protein: CASSLGTGGGDTQYF.

V and J are TRBV5-6 and TRBJ1-5, with a possible D match to TRBD1 (6 bases). This CDR3 has 14 residues. V dropped 3 bases and J dropped 7 bases, with 14 bases sitting between them. The germline CDR1 and CDR2 sequences are SGHDT and YYEEEE. Here the CDR3 reads CASSSRGAEQPQHF. The CDR3 bases are TGTGCCAGCAGCTCCAGGGGTGCGGAGCAGCCCCAGCATTTT.

This sequence joins TRBV12-5 and TRBJ2-1; D is possibly TRBD1 (6 bases). The V gene's germline CDR1 is LGHNT and CDR2 FRNRAP. The V and J ends lost 4 bases and 9 bases respectively, with 7 bases between them. This CDR3 contains 11 residues. The CDR3 sequence: CASGWGREQFF. In DNA, the CDR3 is TGTGCTAGTGGTTGGGGGCGTGAGCAGTTCTTC. The complete variable domain, with remaining parts taken from reference TRBV12-5 and TRBJ2-1, reads DARVTQTPRHKVTEMGQEVTMRCQPILGHNTVFWYRQTMMQGLELLAYFRNRAPLDDSGMPKDRFSAEMPDATLATLKIQPSEPRDSAVYFCASGWGREQFFGPGTRLTVL.

This chain links TRBV3-1 (or the pseudogene TRBV3-2) with TRBJ2-1; 7 bases align to TRBD2. The CDR3 is 13 residues long. In germline, CDR1 is LGHDT, CDR2 YNNKEL (reference sequence). V shed 2 bases, J shed 7 bases, and the junction held 2 bases outside the gene matches. In DNA form, the CDR3 reads TGTGCCAGCAGCCAACTCGGGGGGAATGAGCAGTTCTTC. This codes for CASSQLGGNEQFF.

The rearrangement links TRBV3-1 (or the pseudogene TRBV3-2) to TRBJ2-7; 7 bases fit TRBD1. The germline CDR1 and CDR2 sequences are LGHDT and YNNKEL (reference sequence). V gave up 4 bases and J gave up 1 base; unmatched junction bases: 1. The CDR3 spans 13 residues. The DNA of the CDR3 is TGTGCCAGCAGCCCGGGACAGTCCTACGAGCAGTACTTC. It is translated as CASSPGQSYEQYF.

The chain has TRBV2 and TRBJ2-2; 9 bases are a match to TRBD2. The CDR3 runs 13 residues. Trimming took 6 bases from V and 6 from J; bases not matched to a gene: 2. Per the germline V gene, CDR1 is SNHLY and CDR2 is FYNNEI. CDR3 in amino acids: CASRGLAPGELFF. The CDR3 DNA is TGTGCCAGCAGGGGACTAGCACCCGGGGAGCTGTTTTTT.

The rearrangement links TRBV5-4 to TRBJ1-2, with 8 positions matching TRBD1. There are 13 residues in the CDR3. V trimming: 4 bases; J trimming: 7 bases; junction bases outside the gene matches: 6. Germline V gives CDR1 SGHNT, CDR2 YYREEE (reference sequence). The CDR3 DNA sequence: TGTGCCAGCAGCATTCCCAGGGGGCCTGGCTACACCTTC. Translation: CASSIPRGPGYTF.

V is TRBV5-1 and J is TRBJ1-6; 10 nucleotides match TRBD1. In germline, CDR1 is SGHRS, CDR2 YFSETQ. V was clipped by 3 bases and J by 15 bases; unmatched bases: 15. This CDR3 is 16 amino acids long. Written as DNA, the CDR3 is TGCGCCAGCAGCTCCGGGACAGGGGTCCTTCCGGGGGGCCTCCACTTT. It encodes CASSSGTGVLPGGLHF.

This chain uses TRBV24-1 with TRBJ2-5; 8 bases agree with TRBD1. After removal of 4 bases from V and 5 bases from J, the junction contained 8 bases not matched to a gene. The CDR3 length is 15 residues. The germline gives CDR1 KGHDR, CDR2 SFDVKD. DNA for the CDR3: TGTGCCACCAGTGACCCGCAGGGGGCCGGGGAGACCCAGTACTTC. Its protein is CATSDPQGAGETQYF.

The chain carries TRBV11-2 and TRBJ1-1, with 8 bases fitting TRBD1. The germline gives CDR1 SGHAT, CDR2 FQNNGV. V lost 5 bases, J lost 3 bases, and 11 bases stayed unmatched. CDR3 size: 16 residues. The CDR3, as DNA: TGTGCCAGCAGCCGCCCTTCTGCGACAGGGGACACTGAAGCTTTCTTT. Translated: CASSRPSATGDTEAFF.

V and J are TRBV24-1 and TRBJ1-1, with TRBD1 as a possible D gene (5 bases). This CDR3 has 12 residues. From germline, CDR1 is KGHDR and CDR2 SFDVKD. The V gene lost 9 bases and the J gene lost 3 bases, with 10 bases spanning the gap. CDR3 sequence: CATSVGDTEAFF. Written as DNA, the CDR3 is TGTGCCACCTCAGTAGGGGACACTGAAGCTTTCTTT.

J is TRBJ2-7 and V is TRBV5-1, with D possibly TRBD1 on 6 matching bases. V was clipped by 4 bases and J by 6 bases, with 17 bases between them. The length of the CDR3 is 14 residues. Germline CDR1 SGHRS, CDR2 YFSETQ. The CDR3: CASSQTGTTGEQYF. The CDR3 coding sequence is TGCGCCAGCAGCCAGACGGGGACGACAGGCGAGCAGTACTTC.

J is TRBJ1-1 and V is TRBV28; D gene unclear. The germline V and J ends were trimmed by 2 bases and 3 bases, with 16 bases remaining between them. CDR3 length: 16 residues. Germline V lookup: CDR1 MDHEN, CDR2 SYDVKM. The CDR3 protein is CASSLGVGRADTEAFF. The DNA of the CDR3 is TGTGCCAGCAGTTTAGGGGTCGGGAGGGCGGACACTGAAGCTTTCTTT.